Below are 17 T cell receptor beta chains sequenced from a single sample in a study of shared clonotypes between healthy human individuals. Generated by immunoSEQ multiplex PCR, the TCRdb table keeps only in-frame clones and is missing some. The data contain fewer than 650,000 clones, around 80% of them seen just once; the ten biggest clones take up more than 10%. The sequencing input was PBMCs. The receptor source for this set is a woman between 40 and 50 years old in good health. Some clones in this sample may be carry-over from other donors' samples.

Worth noting for this clone: This probably arose from a read error, given a far larger clone one base away. In DNA form, the CDR3 reads TGTGCCTGGAGTATAAAACCCCGGGACACCGGGGAGCTGTTTTTT. Translated: CAWSIKPRDTGELFF. This chain links TRBV30 with TRBJ2-2; no firm D call. The CDR3 has 15 amino acids. Germline lookup yields CDR1 GTSNPN and CDR2 SVGIG (reference sequence). Trimming took off 2 bases at V and 3 bases at J, with 13 bases between the two ends.

V and J are TRBV29-1 and TRBJ1-3; D not certain. The CDR3 extends over 14 amino acids. The germline V and J ends were trimmed by 6 bases and 0 bases, with 12 bases remaining between them. Germline-derived CDR1 and CDR2 are SQVTM and ANQGSEA. This chain's CDR3 is CSVVHAPSGNTIYF. The CDR3 bases are TGCAGCGTCGTACACGCGCCCTCTGGAAACACCATATATTTT.

The V call is TRBV28, the J call TRBJ2-5, with 7 positions matching TRBD2. CDR1 and CDR2 from the germline V gene are MDHEN and SYDVKM. This CDR3 is 17 amino acids long. Germline trimming cut 6 bases from V and 5 bases from J; bases unmatched to any gene: 18. The CDR3 region has the DNA TGTGCCAGCAGCGGCATAGGGAGGGCGGATCTTGATGAGACCCAGTACTTC. This translates into CASSGIGRADLDETQYF.

This clone has more than one count but fewer than ten. The rearrangement joins TRBV7-8 to TRBJ1-5; D gene ambiguous. This CDR3 contains 17 residues. Per germline, CDR1 SGHVS and CDR2 FQNEAQ. With 1 base removed from V and 2 bases from J, the gap between germline ends came to 15 bases. CDR3 in DNA: TGTGCCAGCAGCTTAGATGCCGTGGGGAGGGGCAATCAGCCCCAGCATTTT. Its protein is CASSLDAVGRGNQPQHF.

This rearrangement joins TRBV5-1 to TRBJ2-7; D is unresolved. Trimming removed 4 bases from V and 6 bases from J, with 11 bases in between. The CDR3 loop spans 12 amino acids. Germline V CDR1 and CDR2: SGHRS, YFSETQ. CDR3 protein: CASSHLEGEQYF. CDR3 coding DNA: TGCGCCAGCAGCCACCTAGAAGGCGAGCAGTACTTC.

The V gene is TRBV4-3, the J gene TRBJ1-1; possibly TRBD1 for D (6 bases). Germline CDR1 reads LGHNA; CDR2 reads YSLEER. Trimming took off 4 bases at V and 0 bases at J, with 15 bases between the two ends. The CDR3 is made up of 16 amino acids. CDR3 amino acids: CASSPNLRTVNTEAFF. In nucleotides, the CDR3 is TGCGCCAGCAGCCCTAACCTTCGGACAGTGAACACTGAAGCTTTCTTT.

The V and J genes are TRBV28 and TRBJ1-1; possibly TRBD1 for D (5 bases). There are 15 residues in the CDR3. Germline CDR1 MDHEN, CDR2 SYDVKM. V gave up 2 bases and J gave up 1 base, with 11 bases separating them. CDR3 region: CASSLGGAGNTEAFF. As DNA, the CDR3 is TGTGCCAGCAGTTTAGGTGGGGCCGGGAACACTGAAGCTTTCTTT.

The chain couples TRBV28 to TRBJ2-1; 12 nucleotides align to TRBD1. Germline assignment: CDR1 MDHEN and CDR2 SYDVKM. Germline trimming cut 6 bases from V and 9 bases from J; bases unmatched to any gene: 15. The CDR3 extends over 17 amino acids. The CDR3 DNA reads as TGTGCCAGCAGGGGACAGGGGGCTTATCTTGGGCGGGGTGAGCAGTTCTTC. As protein: CASRGQGAYLGRGEQFF.

J is TRBJ1-5 and V is TRBV19, with 9 bases lining up with TRBD1. V lost 3 bases to trimming and J lost 2 bases; unmatched junction nucleotides: 2. CDR3 length: 15 amino acids. Per the germline V gene, CDR1 is LNHDA and CDR2 is SQIVND (reference sequence). The CDR3 reads CASSMDRGGNQPQHF. The CDR3 nucleotides are TGTGCCAGTAGTATGGACAGGGGTGGCAATCAGCCCCAGCATTTT. The whole variable domain, remainder taken from reference TRBV19 and TRBJ1-5, is DGGITQSPKYLFRKEGQNVTLSCEQNLNHDAMYWYRQDPGQGLRLIYYSQIVNDFQKGDIAEGYSVSREKKESFPLTVTSAQKNPTAFYLCASSMDRGGNQPQHFGDGTRLSIL.

Comment on this clone: Other nucleotide sequences from this sample produce the same CDR3. The gene calls are TRBV10-3 and TRBJ1-1; D not resolved. The CDR3 length is 14 residues. Trimming took off 0 bases at V and 2 bases at J, with 7 bases between the two ends. Germline assignment: CDR1 ENHRY and CDR2 SYGVKD. CDR3 sequence: CAISESKGNTEAFF. In DNA form, the CDR3 reads TGTGCCATCAGTGAGTCCAAGGGCAACACTGAAGCTTTCTTT.

In this sample, this clone turned up a few times. The V call is TRBV27, the J call TRBJ2-3; maybe TRBD2 (5 bases). The CDR3 extends over 14 amino acids. Trimming stripped 7 bases from V and 0 bases from J, with 11 bases between. Germline V CDR1 and CDR2: MNHEY, SMNVEV (reference sequence). CDR3 nucleotides: TGTGCCAGCAAGTCGGGGTCTAGCACAGATACGCAGTATTTT. This encodes CASKSGSSTDTQYF.

The chain is built from TRBV10-3 and TRBJ2-3; 8 bases agree with TRBD2. The V gene's germline CDR1 is ENHRY and CDR2 SYGVKD. CDR3 length: 16 residues. Unmatched junction bases numbered 5, after V lost 0 bases and J lost 3 bases. CDR3 residues: CAISESGLGNTDTQYF. For the CDR3, the DNA is TGTGCCATCAGTGAGTCGGGACTAGGTAATACAGATACGCAGTATTTT.

The chain combines TRBV5-8 with TRBJ1-5; TRBD1 might be the D (5 bases). The germline V gene has CDR1 SGHTS and CDR2 YDEGEE. V was trimmed by 4 bases and J by 2 bases, leaving 10 bases between them. This CDR3 has 14 amino acids. CDR3 sequence: CASSGGVGNQPQHF. The CDR3 region has the DNA TGTGCCAGCAGCGGGGGGGTTGGCAATCAGCCCCAGCATTTT.

V and J are TRBV4-3 and TRBJ2-3; TRBD1 aligns across 7 bases. V lost 0 bases, J lost 2 bases, and 5 bases stayed unmatched. Germline lookup yields CDR1 LGHNA and CDR2 YSLEER. This CDR3 is built from 16 residues. The CDR3 sequence is CASSQEPGQYTDTQYF. CDR3 nucleotides: TGCGCCAGCAGCCAAGAACCGGGACAGTACACAGATACGCAGTATTTT.

V is TRBV5-1 and J is TRBJ2-7; the D is unclear. CDR3 length equals 13 residues. Looked up from germline, CDR1 is SGHRS and CDR2 is YFSETQ. V lost 0 bases, J lost 2 bases, and 6 bases lay in between. In DNA form, the CDR3 reads TGCGCCAGCAGCTTGGAAGGGACCTACGAGCAGTACTTC. Encoded protein: CASSLEGTYEQYF.

The table lists this clone with a count of one. This sequence joins TRBV7-9 and TRBJ1-5; TRBD1 agrees at 9 bases. The CDR3 extends over 14 amino acids. Trimming cost V 5 bases and J 4 bases; bases outside gene matches: 3. Germline V lookup: CDR1 SEHNR, CDR2 FQNEAQ (reference sequence). CDR3 in amino acids: CASSHGTGNQPQHF. Here the CDR3 DNA reads TGTGCCAGCAGCCACGGGACAGGGAATCAGCCCCAGCATTTT.

This chain connects TRBV2 to TRBJ1-2, with unresolved D. The CDR3 is 11 residues long. V was trimmed by 6 bases and J by 7 bases, leaving 9 bases between them. Germline CDR1 reads SNHLY; CDR2 reads FYNNEI. The CDR3 sequence is CASRAEVGYTF. CDR3 DNA sequence: TGTGCCAGCAGAGCGGAGGTTGGCTACACCTTC.